The next 27 T cell receptor beta chains were all read from a single sample in a study of regulatory T cells in long-lasting Graves disease. Time point noted: newly diagnosed GD, antithyroid drugs for less than 3 months. RNA from PBMCs was the source of the TCR library. Assembly of TCR beta libraries relied on iRepertoire HTBI primers together with Arm-PCR of CDR3 regions. Each CDR3 protein is one row after TCRdb ran MiXCR on the multiplex PCR reads. The table includes roughly 500,000 distinct CDR3 sequences, more than 10% detected once. These data were also filed under a second study, of T cells in Graves' hyperthyroidism and ophthalmopathy.

The sequencing here drew on peripheral blood mononuclear cells (PBMCs), taken at new diagnosis, from a patient treated with antithyroid drugs. The receptor set was obtained from a woman younger than 45 with Graves disease.

This clonotype was seen many times. The chain joins TRBV20-1 to TRBJ2-3; D is uncertain. Germline V lookup: CDR1 DFQATT, CDR2 SNEGSKA (reference sequence). This CDR3 is 14 amino acids long. V lost 0 bases to trimming and J lost 1 base, with 8 bases between them. CDR3 residues: CSARDRVGTDTQYF. DNA of the CDR3: TGCAGTGCTAGAGACCGGGTCGGCACAGATACGCAGTATTTT.

Only a few counts were recorded for this clonotype. J is TRBJ2-2 and V is TRBV7-9; 10 positions agree with TRBD1. Germline loops: CDR1 SEHNR, CDR2 FQNEAQ (reference sequence). This CDR3 region has 18 residues. After removal of 3 bases from V and 6 bases from J, the junction contained 13 bases not matched to a gene. In DNA form, the CDR3 reads TGTGCCAGCAGCTTTTGGCGTCGGGACAGGGGAAAAGCCGGGGAGCTGTTTTTT. It translates to CASSFWRRDRGKAGELFF.

The chain couples TRBV7-9 to TRBJ2-3, with D perhaps matching TRBD1 (5 bases). With 6 bases removed from V and 4 bases from J, the gap between germline ends came to 14 bases. CDR1 and CDR2 (germline): SEHNR, FQNEAQ (reference sequence). CDR3 length: 14 amino acids. The CDR3 loop is CASSSSGMADTQYF. The CDR3 nucleotides are TGTGCCAGCAGTAGTTCAGGGATGGCAGATACGCAGTATTTT.

The chain employs TRBV24-1 and TRBJ1-1, with D hard to call. Trimming cost V 5 bases and J 3 bases, with 9 bases left between them. The CDR3 runs to 13 residues. Germline V gene lookup returns CDR1 KGHDR and CDR2 SFDVKD. CDR3 nucleotides: TGTGCCACCAGTGCGGGCGGGTACACTGAAGCTTTCTTT. Its protein is CATSAGGYTEAFF.

This clonotype was counted many times. In DNA, the CDR3 is TGTGCCAGCAGCCAATACGTCGGGGGGACTAGACATTACGAGCAGTACTTC. This translates into CASSQYVGGTRHYEQYF. This sequence joins TRBV3-1 and TRBJ2-7, with TRBD2 matching 8 bases. The CDR3 length is 17 residues. CDR1 LGHDT and CDR2 YNNKEL come from the germline V gene (reference sequence). V was clipped by 2 bases and J by 4 bases; unmatched bases: 13.

Concerning this clonotype itself: One base separates it from a far larger clone, so it is likely a read error. This sequence joins TRBV7-9 and TRBJ2-7, with TRBD2 matching 11 bases. The CDR3 length is 15 residues. CDR1 and CDR2 from the germline V gene are SEHNR and FQNEAQ (reference sequence). V was pared by 2 bases and J by 4 bases, with 4 bases of the junction left unmatched. CDR3 loop: CASSLIGTSGYEQYF. The CDR3 DNA reads TGTGCCAGCAGCTTAATCGGGACTAGCGGTTACGAGCAGTACTTC.

The gene calls are TRBV5-1 and TRBJ2-3, with D tentatively TRBD1 (5 bases). This CDR3 spans 16 amino acids. The V end was cut by 0 bases, the J end by 4 bases, with 15 bases between. CDR1 and CDR2 from the germline V gene are SGHRS and YFSETQ. The CDR3 protein is CASSLAGFGAPDTQYF. CDR3 bases: TGCGCCAGCAGCTTGGCCGGATTTGGGGCTCCAGATACGCAGTATTTT.

The table lists this clonotype with many counts. The rearrangement links TRBV6-1 to TRBJ2-3; D is possibly TRBD1 or TRBD2 (5 bases each). The germline CDR1 and CDR2 sequences are MNHNS and SASEGT. CDR3 length: 14 amino acids. The germline V and J ends were trimmed by 6 bases and 2 bases, with 12 bases remaining between them. CDR3 residues: CASRGWDATDTQYF. In DNA form, the CDR3 reads TGTGCCAGCAGGGGATGGGACGCCACAGATACGCAGTATTTT.

This clonotype was observed at least ten times. V gene TRBV28 combines with J gene TRBJ1-6; TRBD1 matches 9 bases. V lost 5 bases, J lost 10 bases, and 9 bases stayed unmatched. This CDR3 region has 15 residues. Germline CDR1 MDHEN, CDR2 SYDVKM. CDR3 loop: CASSGGQGVGSPLHF. CDR3 in DNA: TGTGCCAGCAGTGGGGGACAGGGCGTTGGATCACCCCTCCACTTT.

About this clonotype itself: The junction does not match germline at one end; this may be a read error. The chain is built from TRBV4-2 and TRBJ1-4; 8 bases line up with TRBD1. The CDR3 has 16 residues. Germline V lookup: CDR1 LGHNA, CDR2 YNFKEQ. DNA for the CDR3: TGTGCCAGCAGCCAAGATGGGACAGGCCCTAATCAAAAACTGTTTTTT. As protein: CASSQDGTGPNQKLFF.

At least ten counts were recorded for this clonotype. The J gene is TRBJ1-5, the V gene TRBV28; 8 bases are shared with TRBD1. V lost 7 bases and J lost 10; bases outside the gene matches: 21. From germline, CDR1 is MDHEN and CDR2 SYDVKM. The CDR3 is made up of 17 amino acids. DNA of the CDR3: TGTGCCAGCACCCAACCTTATTCAGGGGGCGCGGGGGTTCCCCAGCATTTT. It encodes CASTQPYSGGAGVPQHF.

This clonotype occurred many times. This sequence joins TRBV6-2 or TRBV6-3 and TRBJ1-6; 7 nucleotides align to TRBD1. This CDR3 spans 14 amino acids. V shed 6 bases, J shed 8 bases, and the junction held 7 bases outside the gene matches. Germline V gives CDR1 MNHEY, CDR2 SVGEGT. CDR3 in amino acids: CASRGTVSHSPLHF. The CDR3, as DNA: TGTGCCAGCAGGGGGACAGTCAGCCATTCACCCCTCCACTTT.

This clonotype has at least ten counts. The chain links TRBV9 to TRBJ2-5, with 10 bases lining up with TRBD1. Germline lookup yields CDR1 SGDLS and CDR2 YYNGEE. The V and J ends lost 4 bases and 5 bases, in that order; junction bases with no gene match: 11. The CDR3 sequence is 16 residues long. In DNA form, the CDR3 reads TGTGCCAGCAGCTCCTCAGGACAGGGGGGCCGCGAGACCCAGTACTTC. Amino acid sequence: CASSSSGQGGRETQYF.

At least ten counts were recorded for this clonotype. The rearrangement links TRBV30 to TRBJ2-3; TRBD2 agrees at 8 bases. Germline V gives CDR1 GTSNPN, CDR2 SVGIG (reference sequence). V shed 1 base, J shed 0 bases, and the junction held 0 bases outside the gene matches. CDR3 length: 14 amino acids. The CDR3 DNA sequence: TGTGCCTGGAGTGCTAGCGGGAGCACAGATACGCAGTATTTT. It encodes CAWSASGSTDTQYF.

This clonotype showed up many times. The V call is TRBV6-2 or TRBV6-3, the J call TRBJ2-7; 7 nucleotides align to TRBD1. Germline CDR1 and CDR2: MNHEY and SVGEGT. The ends lost 2 bases at V and 6 bases at J; junction bases unmatched: 10. There are 15 residues in the CDR3. CDR3 DNA: TGTGCCAGCAGTTACCAAGGGGGCGCCAACGTCGAGCAGTACTTC. Its translation is CASSYQGGANVEQYF.

This clonotype turned up a few times. The chain combines TRBV4-1 with TRBJ2-7, with 8 positions matching TRBD2. Germline assignment: CDR1 MGHRA and CDR2 YSYEKL. There are 17 residues in the CDR3. V trimming: 2 bases; J trimming: 0 bases; junction bases outside the gene matches: 9. In DNA form, the CDR3 reads TGCGCCAGCAGCCAACACTACAGCGGGGGTGCCTCCTACGAGCAGTACTTC. Protein product: CASSQHYSGGASYEQYF.

Only a few counts were recorded for this clonotype. The V call is TRBV28, the J call TRBJ2-7; D is unresolved. Trimming left V 7 bases short and J 3 bases short, with 13 bases between. The CDR3 totals 13 residues. In germline, CDR1 is MDHEN, CDR2 SYDVKM. CDR3 amino acids: CASNRLPRYEQYF. The CDR3, as DNA: TGTGCCAGCAATCGACTCCCGCGCTACGAGCAGTACTTC.

This clonotype was seen ten or more times. The chain has TRBV3-1 and TRBJ1-1, with D tentatively TRBD1 (6 bases). The ends were cut back, 1 base at V and 7 bases at J, with 10 bases in the middle. The CDR3 length is 13 residues. Germline CDR1 LGHDT, CDR2 YNNKEL (reference sequence). The CDR3, as DNA: TGTGCCAGCAGCCAAGGTGGGGGCATTGAAGCTTTCTTT. Protein: CASSQGGGIEAFF.

In its sample, this clonotype was seen many times. The J gene is TRBJ1-3, the V gene TRBV29-1; D ambiguous. This CDR3 spans 12 amino acids. CDR1 and CDR2 from the germline V gene are SQVTM and ANQGSEA. Trimming cost V 5 bases and J 2 bases, with 7 bases left between them. CDR3 nucleotide sequence: TGCAGCGTTAGGTTGGCTGGAAACACCATATATTTT. Its translation: CSVRLAGNTIYF.

This clonotype was seen a few times. A read error may explain this, as a much larger clone is one base away. The V gene is TRBV2, the J gene TRBJ2-3; D not certain. V was trimmed by 6 bases and J by 4 bases, leaving 17 bases between them. CDR3 length: 15 amino acids. The germline V gene encodes CDR1 SNHLY and CDR2 FYNNEI. Written as DNA, the CDR3 is TGTGCCAGCAGGGATGTGATGTTTGGCGCAGATACGCAGTATTTT. Its translation is CASRDVMFGADTQYF.

The V and J genes are TRBV27 and TRBJ2-1, with TRBD2 identical over 10 bases. The CDR3 runs 16 residues. J was trimmed by 10 bases and V by 2 bases; bases with no gene match: 11. From germline, CDR1 is MNHEY and CDR2 SMNVEV (reference sequence). The CDR3 nucleotides read TGTGCCAGCAGTTTACTAGCGGGGGTTTACCAGGGCGAGCAGTTCTTC. Translated: CASSLLAGVYQGEQFF.

This clonotype was seen at least ten times. The gene calls are TRBV2 and TRBJ1-2; D is possibly TRBD1 (5 bases). CDR3 size: 13 residues. The germline V and J ends were trimmed by 4 bases and 10 bases, with 16 bases remaining between them. Germline V gene lookup returns CDR1 SNHLY and CDR2 FYNNEI. CDR3 loop: CASSVGGPMDYTF. In DNA form, the CDR3 reads TGTGCCAGCAGTGTCGGGGGACCCATGGACTACACCTTC. Full variable domain (remainder filled in from reference TRBV2 and TRBJ1-2): EPEVTQTPSHQVTQMGQEVILRCVPISNHLYFYWYRQILGQKVEFLVSFYNNEISEKSEIFDDQFSVERPDGSNFTLKIRSTKLEDSAMYFCASSVGGPMDYTFGSGTRLTVV.

The rearrangement joins TRBV28 to TRBJ1-2; no reliable D call. V was pared by 2 bases and J by 9 bases, with 7 bases between. CDR1 is MDHEN, CDR2 SYDVKM, per germline. CDR3 length: 11 residues. In nucleotides, the CDR3 is TGTGCCAGCAGTTTACCTGGTCGCTACACCTTC. This translates into CASSLPGRYTF.

In this sample, this clonotype turned up a few times. A far larger clone differs by one base, so this is likely a read error. The rearrangement uses TRBV28 and TRBJ1-1; 8 nucleotides agree with TRBD1. This CDR3 is built from 13 residues. From germline, CDR1 is MDHEN and CDR2 SYDVKM. The J segment lost 4 bases and the V segment lost 6 bases, leaving 4 bases of the junction unmatched. CDR3 DNA: TGTGCCAGCAGAAAACAGGGGGGCACTGAAGCTTTCTTT. This translates into CASRKQGGTEAFF. Filled out from reference TRBV28 and TRBJ1-1, the complete variable domain reads DVKVTQSSRYLVKRTGEKVFLECVQDMDHENMFWYRQDPGLGLRLIYFSYDVKMKEKGDIPEGYSVSREKKERFSLILESASTNQTSMYLCASRKQGGTEAFFGQGTRLTVV.

This clonotype was seen many times. This sequence joins TRBV11-3 and TRBJ2-1; D gene ambiguous. The CDR3 spans 16 residues. Germline V CDR1 and CDR2: SGHNT, YENEEA. V dropped 5 bases and J dropped 2 bases, with 16 bases sitting between them. CDR3 DNA: TGTGCCAGCAGCCCTTCAGGCGCTACCACCTACAATGAGCAGTTCTTC. This gives the protein CASSPSGATTYNEQFF.

This clonotype was seen ten or more times. The rearrangement links TRBV2 to TRBJ1-1, with TRBD1 matching 8 bases. This CDR3 contains 12 residues. The germline V gene encodes CDR1 SNHLY and CDR2 FYNNEI. V trimming: 8 bases; J trimming: 3 bases; junction bases outside the gene matches: 2. CDR3 sequence reads: CASGQGYTEAFF. The CDR3 nucleotides read TGTGCCAGCGGACAGGGCTACACTGAAGCTTTCTTT.

This clonotype was seen a few times. This chain links TRBV6-2 or TRBV6-3 with TRBJ2-7, with TRBD1 identical over 11 bases. Germline CDR1 and CDR2: MNHEY and SVGEGT. Trimming removed 5 bases from V and 1 base from J; junction bases left unmatched: 10. The CDR3 extends over 17 amino acids. CDR3 sequence (DNA): TGTGCCAGCAGTGGATACTTCGGGACAGGGGGGTCCTACGAGCAGTACTTC. Its translation: CASSGYFGTGGSYEQYF.